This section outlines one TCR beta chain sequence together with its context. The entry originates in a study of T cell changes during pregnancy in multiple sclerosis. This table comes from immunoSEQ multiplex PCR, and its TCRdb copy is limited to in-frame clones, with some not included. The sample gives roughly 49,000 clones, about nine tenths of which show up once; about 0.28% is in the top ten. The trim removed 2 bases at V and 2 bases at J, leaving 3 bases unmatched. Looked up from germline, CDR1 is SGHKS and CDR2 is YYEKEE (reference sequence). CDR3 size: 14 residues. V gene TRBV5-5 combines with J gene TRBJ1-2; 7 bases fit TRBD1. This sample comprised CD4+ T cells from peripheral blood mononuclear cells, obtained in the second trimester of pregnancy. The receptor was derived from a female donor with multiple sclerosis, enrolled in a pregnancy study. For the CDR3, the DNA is TGTGCCAGCAGCTTTCAAGGGGGCAACTATGGCTACACCTTC. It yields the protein CASSFQGGNYGYTF.